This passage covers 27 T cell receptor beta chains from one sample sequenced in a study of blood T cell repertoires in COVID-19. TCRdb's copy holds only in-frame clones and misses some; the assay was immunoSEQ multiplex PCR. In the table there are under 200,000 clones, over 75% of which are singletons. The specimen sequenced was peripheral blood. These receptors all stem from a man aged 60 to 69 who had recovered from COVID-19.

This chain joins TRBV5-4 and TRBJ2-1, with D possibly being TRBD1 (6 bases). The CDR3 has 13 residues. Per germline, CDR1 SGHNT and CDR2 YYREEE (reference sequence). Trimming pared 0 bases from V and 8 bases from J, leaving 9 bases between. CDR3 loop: CASSLGQGYEQFF. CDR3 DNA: TGTGCCAGCAGCTTGGGGCAGGGGTATGAGCAGTTCTTC.

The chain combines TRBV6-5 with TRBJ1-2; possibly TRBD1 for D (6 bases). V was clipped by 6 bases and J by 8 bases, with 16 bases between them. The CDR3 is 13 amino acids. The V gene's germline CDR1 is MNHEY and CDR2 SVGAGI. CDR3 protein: CASSVQGSWGYTF. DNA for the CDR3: TGTGCCAGCAGCGTACAGGGTTCCTGGGGCTACACCTTC.

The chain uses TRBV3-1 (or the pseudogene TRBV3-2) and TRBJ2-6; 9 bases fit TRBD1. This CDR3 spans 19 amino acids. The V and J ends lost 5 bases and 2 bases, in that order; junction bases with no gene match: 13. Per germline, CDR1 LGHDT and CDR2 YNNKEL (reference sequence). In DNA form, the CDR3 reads TGTGCCAGCAGCTACTTACCGGGACAGGGATCCCCTGGGGCCAACGTCCTGACTTTC. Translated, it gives CASSYLPGQGSPGANVLTF.

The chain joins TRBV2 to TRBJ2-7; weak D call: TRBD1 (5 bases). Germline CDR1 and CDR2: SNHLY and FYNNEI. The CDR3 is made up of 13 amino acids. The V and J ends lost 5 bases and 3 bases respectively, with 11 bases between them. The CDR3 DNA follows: TGTGCCAGCAGTAGGGCAGGGTTCTACGAGCAGTACTTC. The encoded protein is CASSRAGFYEQYF.

The CDR3: CASSLVLGGETQYF. The CDR3 DNA reads as TGTGCCAGCAGCTTAGTGCTAGGCGGGGAGACCCAGTACTTC. The chain has TRBV7-2 and TRBJ2-5; a weak D match, TRBD2 (5 bases). CDR1 and CDR2 (germline): SGHTA, FQGNSA. This CDR3 is 14 amino acids long. V shed 1 base and J shed 5 bases, with 11 bases lying between them.

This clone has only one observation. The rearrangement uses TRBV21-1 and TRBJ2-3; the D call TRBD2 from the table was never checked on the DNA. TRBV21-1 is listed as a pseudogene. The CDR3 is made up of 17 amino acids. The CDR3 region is CASSKRLAGGGTDTQYF. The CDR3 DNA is TGTGCCAGCAGCAAGCGGCTAGCGGGGGGGGGCACAGATACGCAGTATTTT.

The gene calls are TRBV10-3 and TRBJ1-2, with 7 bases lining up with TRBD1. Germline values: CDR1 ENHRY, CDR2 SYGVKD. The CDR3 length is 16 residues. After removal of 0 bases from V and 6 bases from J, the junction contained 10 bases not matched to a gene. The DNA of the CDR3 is TGTGCCATCAGTGAGTCACGAAACAGGGGCATAGATGGCTACACCTTC. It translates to CAISESRNRGIDGYTF.

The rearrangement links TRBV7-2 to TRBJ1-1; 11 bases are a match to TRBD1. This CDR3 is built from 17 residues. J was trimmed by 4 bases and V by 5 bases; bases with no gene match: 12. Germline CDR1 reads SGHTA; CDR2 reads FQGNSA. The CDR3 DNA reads TGTGCCAGCAGCACCCCCCCGGGGACAGGGGGAGGCACTGAAGCTTTCTTT. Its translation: CASSTPPGTGGGTEAFF.

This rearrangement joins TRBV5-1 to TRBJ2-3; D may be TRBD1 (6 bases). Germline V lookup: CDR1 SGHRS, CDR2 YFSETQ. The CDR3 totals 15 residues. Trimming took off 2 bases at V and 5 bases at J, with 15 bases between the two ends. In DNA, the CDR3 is TGCGCCAGCAGCTTTGGGGGCAGAAGGGGAGATACGCAGTATTTT. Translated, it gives CASSFGGRRGDTQYF.

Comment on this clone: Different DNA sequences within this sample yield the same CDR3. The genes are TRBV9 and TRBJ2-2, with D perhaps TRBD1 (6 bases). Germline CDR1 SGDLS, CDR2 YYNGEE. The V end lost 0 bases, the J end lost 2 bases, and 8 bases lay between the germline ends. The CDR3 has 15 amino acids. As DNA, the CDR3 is TGTGCCAGCAGCGTAGGAGGGGGTAACACCGGGGAGCTGTTTTTT. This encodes CASSVGGGNTGELFF.

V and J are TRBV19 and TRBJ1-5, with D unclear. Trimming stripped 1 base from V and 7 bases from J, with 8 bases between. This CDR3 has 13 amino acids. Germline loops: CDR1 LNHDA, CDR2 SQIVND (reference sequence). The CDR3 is CASSIAGDQPQHF. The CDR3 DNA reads TGTGCCAGTAGTATAGCCGGAGACCAGCCCCAGCATTTT.

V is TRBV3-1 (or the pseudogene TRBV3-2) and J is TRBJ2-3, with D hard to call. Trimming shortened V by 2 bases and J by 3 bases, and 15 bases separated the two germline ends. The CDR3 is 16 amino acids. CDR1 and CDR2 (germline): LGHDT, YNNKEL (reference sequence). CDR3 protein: CASSQFRGQKTDTQYF. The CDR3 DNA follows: TGTGCCAGCAGCCAATTTCGTGGCCAAAAAACAGATACGCAGTATTTT.

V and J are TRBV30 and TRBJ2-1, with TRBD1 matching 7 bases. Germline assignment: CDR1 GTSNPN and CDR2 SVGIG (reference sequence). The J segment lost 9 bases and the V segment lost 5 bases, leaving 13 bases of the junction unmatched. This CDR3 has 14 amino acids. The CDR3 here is CAWDTGPAGGEQFF. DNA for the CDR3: TGTGCCTGGGACACGGGTCCCGCAGGGGGTGAGCAGTTCTTC.

CDR3 nucleotides: TGTGCCAGCAGTTTACTCAGGGGGCAGGCTGAAGCTTTCTTT. Translated, it gives CASSLLRGQAEAFF. This rearrangement joins TRBV28 to TRBJ1-1; the match to TRBD1 covers 8 bases. CDR1 is MDHEN and CDR2 is SYDVKM in the germline V gene. The CDR3 spans 14 residues. The V gene end was trimmed by 2 bases and the J gene end by 6 bases; junction bases not matched to a gene: 5.

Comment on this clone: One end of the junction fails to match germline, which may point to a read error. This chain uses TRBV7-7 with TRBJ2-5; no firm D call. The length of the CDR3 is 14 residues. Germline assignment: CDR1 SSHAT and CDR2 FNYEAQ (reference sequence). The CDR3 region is CASTPAVSSGTQYF. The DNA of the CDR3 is TGTGCTAGCACCCCGGCCGTTAGTTCAGGGACCCAGTACTTC.

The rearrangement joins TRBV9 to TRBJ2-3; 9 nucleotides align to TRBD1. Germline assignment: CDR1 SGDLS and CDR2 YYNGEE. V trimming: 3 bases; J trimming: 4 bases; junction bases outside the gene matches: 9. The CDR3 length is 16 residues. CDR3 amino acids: CASSEQGARAADTQYF. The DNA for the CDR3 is TGTGCCAGCAGCGAACAGGGGGCGAGAGCTGCAGATACGCAGTATTTT. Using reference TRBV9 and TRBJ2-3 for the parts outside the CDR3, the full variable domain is DSGVTQTPKHLITATGQRVTLRCSPRSGDLSVYWYQQSLDQGLQFLIQYYNGEERAKGNILERFSAQQFPDLHSELNLSSLELGDSALYFCASSEQGARAADTQYFGPGTRLTVL.

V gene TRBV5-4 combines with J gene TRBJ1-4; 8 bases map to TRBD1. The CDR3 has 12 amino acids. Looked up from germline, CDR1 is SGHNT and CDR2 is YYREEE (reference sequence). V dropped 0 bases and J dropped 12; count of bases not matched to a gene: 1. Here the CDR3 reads CASSLDRGELFF. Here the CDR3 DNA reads TGTGCCAGCAGCTTGGACAGGGGGGAACTGTTTTTT.

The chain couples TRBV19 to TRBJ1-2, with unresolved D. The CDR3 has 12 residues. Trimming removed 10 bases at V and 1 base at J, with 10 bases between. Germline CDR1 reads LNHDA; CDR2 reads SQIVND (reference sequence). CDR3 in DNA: TGTGCCACCTCAGTGTTTAACTATGGCTACACCTTC. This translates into CATSVFNYGYTF.

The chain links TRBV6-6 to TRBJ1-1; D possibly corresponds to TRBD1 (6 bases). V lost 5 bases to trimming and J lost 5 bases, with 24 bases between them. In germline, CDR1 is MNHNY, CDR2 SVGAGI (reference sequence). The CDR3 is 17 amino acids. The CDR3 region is CASSRQGLGGAGTEAFF. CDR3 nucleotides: TGTGCCAGCAGTCGCCAGGGGTTAGGAGGAGCTGGGACTGAAGCTTTCTTT.

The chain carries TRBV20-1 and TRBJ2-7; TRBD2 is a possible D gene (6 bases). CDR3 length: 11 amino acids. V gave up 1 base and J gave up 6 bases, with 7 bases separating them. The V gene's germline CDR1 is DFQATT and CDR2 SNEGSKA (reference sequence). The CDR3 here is CSARVGGEQYF. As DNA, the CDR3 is TGCAGTGCTAGAGTGGGGGGCGAGCAGTACTTC.

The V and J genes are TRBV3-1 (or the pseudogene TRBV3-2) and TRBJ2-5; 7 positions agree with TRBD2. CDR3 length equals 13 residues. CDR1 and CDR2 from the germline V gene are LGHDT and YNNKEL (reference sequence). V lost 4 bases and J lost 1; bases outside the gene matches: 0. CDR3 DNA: TGTGCCAGCAGCCGGGGGGGCCAAGAGACCCAGTACTTC. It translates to CASSRGGQETQYF.

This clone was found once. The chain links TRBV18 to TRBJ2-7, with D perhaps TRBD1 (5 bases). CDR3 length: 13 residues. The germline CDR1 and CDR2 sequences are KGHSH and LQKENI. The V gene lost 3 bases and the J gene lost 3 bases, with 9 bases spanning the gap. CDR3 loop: CASSPPGNYEQYF. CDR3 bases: TGTGCCAGCTCACCGCCAGGGAACTACGAGCAGTACTTC.

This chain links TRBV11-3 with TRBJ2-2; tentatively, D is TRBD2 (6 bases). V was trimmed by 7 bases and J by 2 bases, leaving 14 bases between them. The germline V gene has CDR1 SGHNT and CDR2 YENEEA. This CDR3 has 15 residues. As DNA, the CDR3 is TGTGCCAGCAACGGGCGGGGACCAAACACCGGGGAGCTGTTTTTT. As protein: CASNGRGPNTGELFF. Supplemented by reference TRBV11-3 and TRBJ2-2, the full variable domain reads EAGVVQSPRYKIIEKKQPVAFWCNPISGHNTLYWYLQNLGQGPELLIRYENEEAVDDSQLPKDRFSAERLKGVDSTLKIQPAELGDSAVYLCASNGRGPNTGELFFGEGSRLTVL.

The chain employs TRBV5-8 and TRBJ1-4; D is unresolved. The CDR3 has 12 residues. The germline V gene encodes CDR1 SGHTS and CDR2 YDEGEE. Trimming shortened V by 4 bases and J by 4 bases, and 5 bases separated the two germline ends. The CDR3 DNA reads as TGTGCCAGCAGCCTAAATAATGAAAAACTGTTTTTT. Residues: CASSLNNEKLFF.

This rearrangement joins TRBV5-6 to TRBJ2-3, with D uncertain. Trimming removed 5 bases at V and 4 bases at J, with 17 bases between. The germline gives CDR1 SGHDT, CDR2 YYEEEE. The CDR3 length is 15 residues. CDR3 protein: CASRGRQKVPDTQYF. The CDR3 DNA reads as TGTGCCAGCAGAGGCAGGCAGAAGGTGCCAGATACGCAGTATTTT.

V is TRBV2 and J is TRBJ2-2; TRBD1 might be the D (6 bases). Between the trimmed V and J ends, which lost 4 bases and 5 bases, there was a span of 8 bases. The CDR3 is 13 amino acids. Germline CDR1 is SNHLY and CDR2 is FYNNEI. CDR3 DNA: TGTGCCAGCAGTGTTCAGGGGACCGGGGAGCTGTTTTTT. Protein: CASSVQGTGELFF.

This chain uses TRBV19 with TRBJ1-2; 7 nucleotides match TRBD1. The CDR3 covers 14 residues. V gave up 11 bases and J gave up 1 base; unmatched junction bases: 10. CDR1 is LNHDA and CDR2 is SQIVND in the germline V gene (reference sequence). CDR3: CALPRGVLNYGYTF. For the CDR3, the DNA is TGTGCCTTACCCAGGGGGGTCCTTAACTATGGCTACACCTTC.